This T cell receptor (beta chain) was obtained from a study of cytomegalovirus exposure and HLA in healthy donors. Whole-study context: One earlier analysis, a look at 180 million or so T cells, found some 100 million unique TCR beta sequences. The study's early data release held some 85 million unique TCRs from HLA-typed donors.

Use of 60 Vbeta and 13 Jbeta primers characterized the PCR. Assay: immunoSEQ multiplex PCR; the TCRdb copy retains only in-frame clones and omits some. The table shows 150,000 to 200,000 clones, with nearly 80% occurring only once. The germline V gene has CDR1 SQVTM and CDR2 ANQGSEA. The CDR3 length is 13 residues. Trimming stripped 6 bases from V and 3 bases from J, with 15 bases between. Whole-study findings and limits: TCR beta chain V- and J-gene trimming was linked, in a later analysis, to a missense variant in DCLRE1C. Another analysis was done later, and it associated around 16,000 TCR beta sequences with HLA alleles at 0.05 false discovery rate.

Concerning this clone: Its antigen is not known.

The clonotype originates from a man aged 50 to 59 in good health and CMV-seropositive. Sequenced material: PBMCs. The chain couples TRBV29-1 to TRBJ2-7; the D gene is possibly TRBD1 (5 bases). This CDR3 is CSVVDRAFYEQYF. In DNA form, the CDR3 reads TGCAGCGTCGTCGACAGAGCCTTCTACGAGCAGTACTTC.